The 5 T cell receptor beta chains reported below all come from one sample, sequenced in a study of beta chain features in type 1 diabetes. Expressed TCRB transcripts were sequenced because the isolated RNA had all been reverse transcribed beforehand. Data came from immunoSEQ multiplex PCR; TCRdb stores just in-frame clones and leaves some out. In the table there are some 150,000 clones, about a tenth of which are singletons. Sequencing used central memory CD4+ T cells from blood. The source of these receptors is a woman aged 40-49 years in good health.

This clone was counted a few times. The rearrangement uses TRBV19 and TRBJ1-5; no firm D call. Germline-derived CDR1 and CDR2 are LNHDA and SQIVND (reference sequence). Deletions cut 0 bases from V and 7 bases from J, with 22 bases between. This CDR3 is 18 amino acids long. CDR3 residues: CASSIDRAGRPEGQPQHF. The CDR3 region has the DNA TGTGCCAGTAGTATAGATCGGGCTGGACGGCCCGAGGGACAGCCCCAGCATTTT.

This clone was seen a few times. The chain has TRBV7-2 and TRBJ2-1, with D possibly being TRBD2 (6 bases). Trimming stripped 1 base from V and 9 bases from J, with 10 bases between. Germline CDR1 and CDR2: SGHTA and FQGNSA. The CDR3 is 13 residues long. CDR3 region: CASSLVLGGEQFF. The CDR3, as DNA: TGTGCCAGCAGCTTAGTCTTGGGGGGTGAGCAGTTCTTC.

V is TRBV7-9 and J is TRBJ1-5, with 7 bases aligning to TRBD1. V trimming: 1 base; J trimming: 5 bases; junction bases outside the gene matches: 2. Germline CDR1 and CDR2: SEHNR and FQNEAQ (reference sequence). CDR3 length: 14 residues. The CDR3 is CASSLGDSYQPQHF. In DNA form, the CDR3 reads TGTGCCAGCAGCTTAGGGGACAGCTATCAGCCCCAGCATTTT.

This clone was picked up many times. The chain employs TRBV2 and TRBJ1-5, with D maybe TRBD1 (6 bases). CDR1 and CDR2 (germline): SNHLY, FYNNEI. Trimming removed 6 bases at V and 0 bases at J, with 12 bases between. This CDR3 spans 15 amino acids. The CDR3 DNA is TGTGCCAGCAGGGAGACAGGCTATAGCAATCAGCCCCAGCATTTT. Its protein product is CASRETGYSNQPQHF.

J is TRBJ2-1 and V is TRBV6-6, with D perhaps TRBD1 (6 bases). Germline values: CDR1 MNHNY, CDR2 SVGAGI (reference sequence). Trimming shortened V by 5 bases and J by 12 bases, and 11 bases separated the two germline ends. This CDR3 is 11 amino acids long. The chain's CDR3 is CASSLQGPQFF. As DNA, the CDR3 is TGTGCCAGCAGTCTACAGGGACCGCAGTTCTTC.